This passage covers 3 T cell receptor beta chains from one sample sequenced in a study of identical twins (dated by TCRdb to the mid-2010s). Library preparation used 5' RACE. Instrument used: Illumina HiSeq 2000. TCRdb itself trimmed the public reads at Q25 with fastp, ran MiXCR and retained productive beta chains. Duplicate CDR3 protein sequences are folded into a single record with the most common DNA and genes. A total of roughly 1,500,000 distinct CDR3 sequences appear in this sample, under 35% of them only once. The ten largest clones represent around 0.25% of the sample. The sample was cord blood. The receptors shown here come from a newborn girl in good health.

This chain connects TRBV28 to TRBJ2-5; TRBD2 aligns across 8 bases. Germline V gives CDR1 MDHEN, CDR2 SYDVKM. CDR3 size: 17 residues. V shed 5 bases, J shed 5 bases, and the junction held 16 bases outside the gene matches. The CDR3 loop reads CASSTRSVGGVKETQYF. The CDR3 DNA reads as TGTGCCAGCAGTACAAGAAGCGTCGGGGGGGTGAAGGAGACCCAGTACTTC.

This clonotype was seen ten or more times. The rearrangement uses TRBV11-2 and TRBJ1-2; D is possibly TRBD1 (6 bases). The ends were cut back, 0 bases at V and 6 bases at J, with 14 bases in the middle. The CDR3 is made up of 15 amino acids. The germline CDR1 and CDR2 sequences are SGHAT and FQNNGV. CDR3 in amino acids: CASSLDLDRPNGYTF. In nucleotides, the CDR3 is TGTGCCAGCAGCTTAGATCTAGACAGGCCCAATGGCTACACCTTC. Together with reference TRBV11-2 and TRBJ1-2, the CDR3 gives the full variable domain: EAGVAQSPRYKIIEKRQSVAFWCNPISGHATLYWYQQILGQGPKLLIQFQNNGVVDDSQLPKDRFSAERLKGVDSTLKIQPAKLEDSAVYLCASSLDLDRPNGYTFGSGTRLTVV.

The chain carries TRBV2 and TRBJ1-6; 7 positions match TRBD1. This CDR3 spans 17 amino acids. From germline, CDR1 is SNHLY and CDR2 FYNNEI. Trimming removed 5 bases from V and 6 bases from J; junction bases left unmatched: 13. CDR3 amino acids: CASSKLGDSPINSPLHF. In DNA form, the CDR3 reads TGTGCCAGCAGTAAACTAGGGGACAGCCCGATTAATTCACCCCTCCACTTT.